This T cell receptor (beta chain) was profiled in a study of T cells in Graves' hyperthyroidism and ophthalmopathy. This CDR3 spans 12 amino acids. The V end lost 3 bases, the J end lost 4 bases, and 9 bases lay between the germline ends. Germline V gene lookup returns CDR1 SQVTM and CDR2 ANQGSEA. This clonotype has at least ten counts. Its target is unknown. Findings and caveats of the study: Ophthalmopathy was predicted by the model a median of 6.5 months ahead of onset.

From RNA transcripts, TCR beta CDR3 regions were amplified. The HTBI set primed first-round TCR CDR3 RT-PCR. TCRdb independently ran MiXCR on the multiplex PCR reads; one entry per CDR3 protein. The sample includes about 380,000 distinct CDR3 sequences, about a fifth of them seen just once. The chain uses TRBV29-1 and TRBJ1-1; unclear D gene. The material sequenced was blood. This TCR was recovered from a young man with Graves' ophthalmopathy. The CDR3 nucleotides are TGCAGCGTTGATCTGGAGGGCACTGAAGCTTTCTTT. Protein sequence: CSVDLEGTEAFF.